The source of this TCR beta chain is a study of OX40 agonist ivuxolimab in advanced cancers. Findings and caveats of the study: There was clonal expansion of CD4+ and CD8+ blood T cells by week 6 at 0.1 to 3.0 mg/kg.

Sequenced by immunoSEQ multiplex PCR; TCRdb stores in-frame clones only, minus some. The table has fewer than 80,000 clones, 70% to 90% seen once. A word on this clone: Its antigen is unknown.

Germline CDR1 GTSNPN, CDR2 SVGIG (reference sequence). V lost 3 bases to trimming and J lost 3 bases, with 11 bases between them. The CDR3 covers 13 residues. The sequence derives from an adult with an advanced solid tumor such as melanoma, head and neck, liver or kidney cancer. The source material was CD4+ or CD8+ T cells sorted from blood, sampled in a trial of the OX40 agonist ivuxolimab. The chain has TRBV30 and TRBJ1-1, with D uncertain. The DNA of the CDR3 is TGTGCCTGGAGGGGCTTCATGGACACTGAAGCTTTCTTT. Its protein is CAWRGFMDTEAFF.